Following are 17 T cell receptor beta chains from one sample sequenced in a study of cytomegalovirus exposure and HLA in healthy donors. It was with 60 Vbeta and 13 Jbeta primers that the PCR ran. This table comes from immunoSEQ multiplex PCR, and its TCRdb copy is limited to in-frame clones, with some not included. The data show 100,000 to 140,000 clones, 76% seen once. The sequenced material came from PBMCs. These receptors came from a man aged 18 to 30 in good health and CMV-seronegative.

The chain uses TRBV28 and TRBJ2-2, with a possible D match to TRBD1 (5 bases). This CDR3 is built from 16 residues. Germline loops: CDR1 MDHEN, CDR2 SYDVKM. V lost 3 bases to trimming and J lost 2 bases, with 13 bases between them. The CDR3 spells CASSLPLQGNTGELFF. In nucleotides, the CDR3 is TGTGCCAGCAGTTTGCCCCTCCAGGGTAACACCGGGGAGCTGTTTTTT.

This clone was detected only a few times. J is TRBJ2-3 and V is TRBV4-3; TRBD2 agrees at 8 bases. The V segment lost 3 bases and the J segment 5 bases; nucleotides outside the gene matches: 13. CDR1 LGHNA and CDR2 YSLEER come from the germline V gene. There are 17 residues in the CDR3. This CDR3 reads CASSQRVSGGSQDTQYF. In DNA form, the CDR3 reads TGCGCCAGCAGCCAGAGGGTCAGCGGGGGTTCCCAAGATACGCAGTATTTT.

The chain employs TRBV5-4 and TRBJ2-3; D is perhaps TRBD1 (5 bases). V was cut by 0 bases and J by 5 bases, with 13 bases left in between. Germline V lookup: CDR1 SGHNT, CDR2 YYREEE (reference sequence). The CDR3 is 15 amino acids. CDR3 nucleotides: TGTGCCAGCAGCTTGGGCCAGGGCCTCGGAGATACGCAGTATTTT. It specifies CASSLGQGLGDTQYF. Supplemented by reference TRBV5-4 and TRBJ2-3, the full variable domain reads ETGVTQSPTHLIKTRGQQVTLRCSSQSGHNTVSWYQQALGQGPQFIFQYYREEENGRGNFPPRFSGLQFPNYSSELNVNALELDDSALYLCASSLGQGLGDTQYFGPGTRLTVL.

The gene calls are TRBV5-1 and TRBJ2-3; TRBD2 is a possible D gene (6 bases). V gave up 5 bases and J gave up 2 bases, with 21 bases separating them. The CDR3 spans 17 residues. Germline V CDR1 and CDR2: SGHRS, YFSETQ. CDR3 sequence reads: CASSLFSGLKNTDTQYF. The CDR3 DNA reads as TGCGCCAGCAGTCTATTCTCGGGACTCAAGAACACAGATACGCAGTATTTT.

Only one count was recorded for this clone. This rearrangement joins TRBV2 to TRBJ2-5; D remains ambiguous. CDR3 length: 12 residues. Germline assignment: CDR1 SNHLY and CDR2 FYNNEI. V lost 3 bases and J 9 bases, leaving 11 bases between the germline ends. The CDR3 coding sequence is TGTGCCAGCAGTGATTCTTGGCCCCCCCAGTACTTC. Protein sequence: CASSDSWPPQYF.

This clone was found a few times. The rearrangement uses TRBV7-9 and TRBJ2-2; D is uncertain. Deletions cut 1 base from V and 3 bases from J, with 3 bases between. The V gene's germline CDR1 is SEHNR and CDR2 FQNEAQ (reference sequence). The CDR3 length is 13 residues. CDR3 in DNA: TGTGCCAGCAGCTTAGTCGACACCGGGGAGCTGTTTTTT. It encodes CASSLVDTGELFF.

This chain connects TRBV5-1 to TRBJ1-2; 8 bases agree with TRBD1. After removal of 0 bases from V and 6 bases from J, the junction contained 4 bases not matched to a gene. This CDR3 contains 14 residues. CDR1 and CDR2 (germline): SGHRS, YFSETQ. As DNA, the CDR3 is TGCGCCAGCAGCTTGGCGGAGGGACAGGATGGCTACACCTTC. Its translation is CASSLAEGQDGYTF.

The chain employs TRBV7-3 and TRBJ1-1; unclear D gene. The germline gives CDR1 SGHTA, CDR2 FQGTGA. CDR3 length: 11 residues. V dropped 5 bases and J dropped 11 bases, with 12 bases sitting between them. CDR3 residues: CASSTLVRAFF. CDR3 DNA: TGTGCCAGCAGCACGCTAGTTAGGGCTTTCTTT.

The gene calls are TRBV6-5 and TRBJ1-2; D perhaps matches TRBD1 (6 bases). CDR1 is MNHEY, CDR2 SVGAGI, per germline. Trimming took 0 bases from V and 9 from J, leaving 20 bases between them. This CDR3 has 16 residues. CDR3 sequence (DNA): TGTGCCAGCAGTTACTCGGGGCAGGGGACGCGGTCTAGCTACACCTTC. Protein: CASSYSGQGTRSSYTF.

This clone has a handful of counts. V and J are TRBV4-1 and TRBJ1-4, with D uncertain. Between the trimmed V and J ends, which lost 2 bases and 5 bases, there was a span of 9 bases. The CDR3 has 14 amino acids. Per the germline V gene, CDR1 is MGHRA and CDR2 is YSYEKL. CDR3 sequence (DNA): TGCGCCAGCAGCCAATTCTTACAAAATGAAAAACTGTTTTTT. Encoded protein: CASSQFLQNEKLFF.

The CDR3 protein is CASSLGRGNGYTF. For the CDR3, the DNA is TGTGCCAGCAGCCTTGGCCGGGGGAATGGCTACACCTTC. The chain recombines TRBV16 with TRBJ1-2, with D possibly matching TRBD1 (5 bases). Deletions cut 4 bases from V and 6 bases from J, with 12 bases between. Per the germline V gene, CDR1 is KGHSY and CDR2 is FQNENV. This CDR3 has 13 amino acids.

This clone was seen more than once but under ten times. The chain has TRBV2 and TRBJ1-3; no clear D gene. Trimming cost V 5 bases and J 3 bases, with 11 bases left between them. This CDR3 region has 14 residues. The germline V gene has CDR1 SNHLY and CDR2 FYNNEI. The CDR3 DNA follows: TGTGCCAGCAGTAGAGGGTTAGGTGGAAACACCATATATTTT. Translation gives CASSRGLGGNTIYF.

The chain combines TRBV9 with TRBJ1-1; D perhaps matches TRBD1 (5 bases). The CDR3 contains 16 residues. Between the trimmed V and J ends, which lost 4 bases and 4 bases, there was a span of 20 bases. Germline V lookup: CDR1 SGDLS, CDR2 YYNGEE. The CDR3 nucleotides read TGTGCCAGCAGCCCACCTGGGAGGTGGGGGAGCACTGAAGCTTTCTTT. Residues: CASSPPGRWGSTEAFF.

V usage is TRBV6-6 and J usage is TRBJ2-7; D is possibly TRBD1 (6 bases). CDR1 is MNHNY and CDR2 is SVGAGI in the germline V gene (reference sequence). V lost 0 bases to trimming and J lost 0 bases, with 9 bases between them. The length of the CDR3 is 15 residues. The CDR3 DNA is TGTGCCAGCAGTTACTCGACAGGAAGCTCCTACGAGCAGTACTTC. Translation gives CASSYSTGSSYEQYF.

The sample holds one count of this clone. This chain connects TRBV5-1 to TRBJ2-7, with D possibly being TRBD1 (5 bases). Trimming cost V 3 bases and J 3 bases, with 16 bases left between them. Germline CDR1 is SGHRS and CDR2 is YFSETQ. The CDR3 length is 15 residues. DNA of the CDR3: TGCGCCAGCAGCTCAGGGCCCCAAAGAAGCTACGAGCAGTACTTC. Amino acid sequence: CASSSGPQRSYEQYF.

This chain connects TRBV19 to TRBJ1-6; D gene unclear. Trimming left V 5 bases short and J 5 bases short, with 7 bases between. Germline-derived CDR1 and CDR2 are LNHDA and SQIVND (reference sequence). The CDR3 covers 13 residues. The CDR3 nucleotides read TGTGCCAGTAGTGGGAGCGATAATTCACCCCTCCACTTT. Encoded protein: CASSGSDNSPLHF.

Concerning this clone itself: Other DNA sequences in the sample encode the same CDR3. This chain joins TRBV28 and TRBJ1-2; TRBD1 aligns across 11 bases. This CDR3 spans 15 amino acids. The junction had 8 bases not matched to a gene; V was cut back by 6 bases and J by 5 bases. Per the germline V gene, CDR1 is MDHEN and CDR2 is SYDVKM. The CDR3 sequence: CASSRGGQGEYGYTF. The CDR3 nucleotides are TGTGCCAGCAGCCGGGGGGGACAGGGGGAATATGGCTACACCTTC.